These 7 T cell receptor beta chains were sequenced from one sample in a study of immune cell composition in non-small cell lung cancer. TCRdb keeps only in-frame clones here, not all; method: immunoSEQ multiplex PCR. The data hold fewer than 3,500 clones, with more than 60% observed a single time. Normal lung sampling was at least 3 cm from the tumour, as distant as possible. The sequenced sample consisted of non-adjacent lung tissue. The receptors stem from a human donor with non-small cell lung cancer.

The CDR3 spells CASSSAGGNSPLHF. The CDR3 nucleotides read TGTGCCAGCAGCTCCGCGGGGGGTAATTCACCCCTCCACTTT. V usage is TRBV5-4 and J usage is TRBJ1-6; D might be TRBD1 (5 bases). This CDR3 has 14 amino acids. The V end lost 3 bases, the J end lost 6 bases, and 10 bases lay between the germline ends. Germline values: CDR1 SGHNT, CDR2 YYREEE (reference sequence). Full variable domain (remainder filled in from reference TRBV5-4 and TRBJ1-6): ETGVTQSPTHLIKTRGQQVTLRCSSQSGHNTVSWYQQALGQGPQFIFQYYREEENGRGNFPPRFSGLQFPNYSSELNVNALELDDSALYLCASSSAGGNSPLHFGNGTRLTVT.

The chain carries TRBV9 and TRBJ2-5, with D unresolved. This CDR3 is 14 amino acids long. Trimming took off 4 bases at V and 4 bases at J, with 14 bases between the two ends. Germline V gene lookup returns CDR1 SGDLS and CDR2 YYNGEE. The CDR3 nucleotides are TGTGCCAGCAGCATAAGACCCGAGGTAGAGACCCAGTACTTC. Protein sequence: CASSIRPEVETQYF.

The chain has TRBV7-8 and TRBJ2-1; 8 bases line up with TRBD2. The CDR3 sequence is 17 residues long. The J segment lost 4 bases and the V segment lost 7 bases, leaving 15 bases of the junction unmatched. The V gene's germline CDR1 is SGHVS and CDR2 FQNEAQ. CDR3 sequence: CASMGTGRAMGYNEQFF. DNA of the CDR3: TGTGCCAGCATGGGGACCGGGAGGGCCATGGGATACAATGAGCAGTTCTTC.

CDR3 bases: TGTGCCAGCAGTGTCCACAGGGCTGGCTACACCTTC. Its protein product is CASSVHRAGYTF. The gene calls are TRBV2 and TRBJ1-2, with a weak D call TRBD1 (6 bases). Germline-derived CDR1 and CDR2 are SNHLY and FYNNEI. The CDR3 runs 12 residues. V shed 4 bases and J shed 7 bases, with 10 bases lying between them.

The chain uses TRBV5-1 and TRBJ2-3, with D hard to call. The V gene's germline CDR1 is SGHRS and CDR2 YFSETQ. The V end was cut by 4 bases, the J end by 3 bases, with 3 bases between. The CDR3 runs to 11 residues. CDR3 in amino acids: CASSETDTQYF. For the CDR3, the DNA is TGCGCCAGCAGCGAGACAGATACGCAGTATTTT.

The chain is built from TRBV7-2 and TRBJ1-6; 7 bases are shared with TRBD1. The germline V gene encodes CDR1 SGHTA and CDR2 FQGNSA. This CDR3 comprises 15 residues. V shed 1 base, J shed 9 bases, and the junction held 6 bases outside the gene matches. The CDR3 loop reads CASSLGQGGVSPLHF. DNA of the CDR3: TGTGCCAGCAGCTTAGGACAGGGAGGTGTTTCACCCCTCCACTTT.

J is TRBJ2-1 and V is TRBV6-1, with D perhaps TRBD2 (6 bases). Between the trimmed V and J ends, which lost 0 bases and 7 bases, there was a span of 22 bases. The CDR3 is made up of 18 amino acids. The germline gives CDR1 MNHNS, CDR2 SASEGT. In DNA form, the CDR3 reads TGTGCCAGCAGTGAAGCGCCCGGAGGGGTTGGAGATAGGAATGAGCAGTTCTTC. Translation: CASSEAPGGVGDRNEQFF.